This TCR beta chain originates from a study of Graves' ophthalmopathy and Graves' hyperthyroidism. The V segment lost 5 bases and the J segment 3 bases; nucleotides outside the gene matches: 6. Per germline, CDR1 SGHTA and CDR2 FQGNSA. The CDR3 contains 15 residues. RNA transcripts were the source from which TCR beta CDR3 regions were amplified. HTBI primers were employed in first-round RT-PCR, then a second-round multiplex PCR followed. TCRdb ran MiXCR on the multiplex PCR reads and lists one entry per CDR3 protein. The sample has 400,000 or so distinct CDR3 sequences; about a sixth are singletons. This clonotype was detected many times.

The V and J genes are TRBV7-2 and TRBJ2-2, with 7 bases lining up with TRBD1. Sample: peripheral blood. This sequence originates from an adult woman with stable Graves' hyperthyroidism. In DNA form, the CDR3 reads TGTGCCAGCAGCCCCGGGACAGTCTACACCGGGGAGCTGTTTTTT. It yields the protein CASSPGTVYTGELFF.